The clone carrying this T cell receptor (beta chain) was counted many times. The data were obtained in a study of Graves' ophthalmopathy and Graves' hyperthyroidism. Investigators amplified TCR beta CDR3 regions from RNA transcripts. RT-PCR with HTBI primers came first, then second-round multiplex PCR. TCRdb analysed the multiplex PCR reads with MiXCR anew, one entry per CDR3 protein. The sample has a few hundred thousand distinct CDR3 sequences, about 18% seen once; the top ten hold around 2.4%. Germline loops: CDR1 LNHDA, CDR2 SQIVND (reference sequence). The V gene lost 4 bases and the J gene lost 2 bases, with 9 bases spanning the gap. This CDR3 is built from 14 residues.

The specimen sequenced was peripheral blood. This chain uses TRBV19 with TRBJ1-3; D gene ambiguous. The origin of this receptor is an adult woman with stable Graves' hyperthyroidism. The DNA of the CDR3 is TGTGCCAGTAGTAGGATTTACCCTGGAAACACCATATATTTT. Translation: CASSRIYPGNTIYF.